This TCR beta chain appears in the sequencing data of a study of T cell changes during pregnancy in multiple sclerosis. The protocol was immunoSEQ multiplex PCR, while the TCRdb copy is restricted to in-frame clones and leaves out a portion. This sample has 45,000 to 65,000 clones, with approximately 91% found just once. Germline CDR1 reads MDHEN; CDR2 reads SYDVKM. This CDR3 contains 16 residues. J gave up 0 bases and V 2 bases, and 6 bases lay outside the gene matches. This receptor was taken from a female donor with multiple sclerosis, enrolled in a pregnancy study. The chain recombines TRBV28 with TRBJ1-1, with 7 bases that match TRBD1. Sequenced here: CD4+ T cells from peripheral blood mononuclear cells, sampled in the third trimester of pregnancy. The chain's CDR3 is CASSLRTGSMNTEAFF. CDR3 DNA sequence: TGTGCCAGCAGTTTAAGGACAGGCTCCATGAACACTGAAGCTTTCTTT. The whole variable domain, remainder taken from reference TRBV28 and TRBJ1-1, is DVKVTQSSRYLVKRTGEKVFLECVQDMDHENMFWYRQDPGLGLRLIYFSYDVKMKEKGDIPEGYSVSREKKERFSLILESASTNQTSMYLCASSLRTGSMNTEAFFGQGTRLTVV.